A selection of T cell receptor beta chains follows, all from one sample in a study of sequential checkpoint blockade in melanoma. Here immunoSEQ multiplex PCR was the method, and the copy in TCRdb shows in-frame clones only, minus some. The sample includes some 14,000 clones, 65% to 85% of them seen just once. Sequencing used CD8+ T cells sorted from blood (inferred from file names), obtained from a patient given nivolumab and ipilimumab in sequence. All receptors derive from a human patient with melanoma. Some clones in this sample may be carry-over from other donors' samples. The CDR3 runs from the conserved cysteine through the conserved F or W. A D gene is named only where the DNA matches it firmly. Only part of the rows carry a size: once, few, many, or a class if the clone is expanded.

D gene	J gene	clone size	V gene	CDR3 protein	CDR3 DNA
TRBD2	TRBJ2-1	.	TRBV7-6	CASSLAERGGEQFF	TGTGCCAGCAGCTTAGCGGAGCGGGGGGGTGAGCAGTTCTTC
.	TRBJ1-2	few	TRBV7-2	CASSQPVDSAYNYGYTF	TGTGCCAGCAGCCAACCGGTGGACAGCGCCTATAACTATGGCTACACCTTC
.	TRBJ2-7	.	TRBV7-9	CASSGGAPSPEQYF	TGTGCCAGCAGCGGGGGGGCTCCTTCCCCCGAGCAGTACTTC
.	TRBJ2-7	.	TRBV13	CASSLRQASSYEQYF	TGTGCCAGCAGCTTAAGGCAGGCCAGCTCCTACGAGCAGTACTTC
TRBD1	TRBJ1-4	once	TRBV5-1	CASRGQSNEKLFF	TGCGCCAGCAGGGGACAGTCAAATGAAAAACTGTTTTTT
TRBD1	TRBJ1-4	.	TRBV7-9	CASSSSGQKNEKLFF	TGTGCCAGCAGCTCCTCGGGACAGAAAAATGAAAAACTGTTTTTT
.	TRBJ2-1	few	TRBV7-2	CASSYAPVSSYNEQFF	TGTGCCAGCAGCTATGCCCCCGTTAGCTCCTACAATGAGCAGTTCTTC
.	TRBJ2-6	.	TRBV7-8	CASSLTGGNVLTF	TGTGCCAGCAGCTTAACTGGGGGGAACGTCCTGACTTTC
.	TRBJ2-7	few	TRBV7-9	CAWIFRRLVYEQYF	TGTGCCTGGATTTTCCGGCGACTGGTCTACGAGCAGTACTTC
.	TRBJ1-1	.	TRBV10-3	CAIRTFQGPDTEAFF	TGTGCCATCAGAACCTTCCAGGGCCCTGACACTGAAGCTTTCTTT
TRBD1	TRBJ1-6	many	TRBV19	CASSPLTGSNSPLHF	TGTGCCAGTAGCCCGTTGACAGGGTCCAATTCACCCCTCCACTTT
TRBD2	TRBJ2-1	.	TRBV4-1	CASSQDLGGDYNEQFF	TGCGCCAGCAGCCAAGATTTGGGGGGGGACTACAATGAGCAGTTCTTC
.	TRBJ2-7	.	TRBV4-2	CASSPSGSYEQYF	TGTGCCAGCAGCCCCTCCGGTTCCTACGAGCAGTACTTC
.	TRBJ2-2	.	TRBV27	CASSFRVSGELFF	TGCGCCAGCAGTTTCAGGGTGTCGGGGGAGCTGTTTTTT
.	TRBJ2-3	once	TRBV19	CASSITGSSRGTQYF	TGTGCCAGTAGTATAACAGGGTCTAGCAGGGGTACGCAGTATTTT
TRBD1	TRBJ2-3	.	TRBV7-3	CASSRDRGHTDTQYF	TGTGCCAGCAGCCGGGACAGGGGGCATACAGATACGCAGTATTTT
.	TRBJ1-5	once	TRBV15	CATSFHSNQPQHF	TGTGCCACCAGCTTCCATAGCAATCAGCCCCAGCATTTT
.	TRBJ1-3	.	TRBV6-1	CASSEWRGVGNTIYF	TGTGCCAGCAGTGAATGGAGGGGAGTTGGAAACACCATATATTTT
.	TRBJ2-1	.	TRBV27	CASRLADSSLYNEQFF	TGTGCCAGCAGGCTCGCCGATAGTAGCCTCTACAATGAGCAGTTCTTC
.	TRBJ2-7	.	TRBV27	CASTNPGTAGFYEQYF	TGTGCCAGCACCAACCCTGGGACCGCGGGATTCTACGAGCAGTACTTC
.	TRBJ2-2	.	TRBV4-1	CASSQFVKNTGELFF	TGCGCCAGCAGCCAATTCGTTAAGAACACCGGGGAGCTGTTTTTT
TRBD2	TRBJ2-5	.	TRBV15	CATSRGRGFQETQYF	TGTGCCACCAGCAGAGGGCGGGGGTTCCAAGAGACCCAGTACTTC
TRBD2	TRBJ2-3	.	TRBV6-1	CASPPGGGSTDTQYF	TGTGCCAGCCCTCCGGGCGGGGGGAGCACAGATACGCAGTATTTT
TRBD1	TRBJ2-5	.	TRBV5-4	CASSSWGQGSQETQYF	TGTGCCAGCAGCTCTTGGGGACAGGGTAGCCAAGAGACCCAGTACTTC
.	TRBJ1-2	.	TRBV5-8	CASSLPDTPLNYGYTF	TGTGCCAGCAGCTTACCTGATACTCCCCTTAACTATGGCTACACCTTC
TRBD1	TRBJ2-7	.	TRBV5-4	CASSLGGQAPYEQYF	TGTGCCAGCAGCTTGGGGGGACAGGCGCCCTACGAGCAGTACTTC
TRBD2	TRBJ2-4	once	TRBV5-4	CASSLVRGGAKNIQYF	TGTGCCAGCAGCTTGGTGCGGGGGGGAGCCAAAAACATTCAGTACTTC
.	TRBJ1-5	.	TRBV5-1	CASSPEGGINQPQHF	TGCGCCAGCAGCCCCGAGGGGGGGATCAATCAGCCCCAGCATTTT
.	TRBJ1-2	few	TRBV15	CATSRDPGNVNYGYTF	TGTGCCACCAGCAGAGATCCCGGGAACGTGAACTATGGCTACACCTTC
.	TRBJ1-2	.	TRBV7-9	CASRPEGQYGYTF	TGTGCCAGCAGACCCGAAGGACAGTATGGCTACACCTTC
TRBD2	TRBJ2-1	.	TRBV6-6	CASSYLGGGNEQFF	TGTGCCAGCAGTTATTTGGGCGGGGGCAATGAGCAGTTCTTC
.	TRBJ1-2	.	TRBV14	CASSQDGYGYTF	TGTGCCAGCAGCCAAGACGGGTATGGCTACACCTTC
.	TRBJ2-2	.	TRBV2	CASSIPEGYTGELFF	TGTGCCAGCAGCATCCCGGAGGGGTACACCGGGGAGCTGTTTTTT
TRBD2	TRBJ2-2	.	TRBV9	CASSERLAGSGELFF	TGTGCCAGCAGCGAGCGGTTAGCGGGGTCCGGGGAGCTGTTTTTT
TRBD1	TRBJ1-5	.	TRBV6-5	CASSLGTGNQPQHF	TGTGCCAGCAGTTTAGGGACAGGCAATCAGCCCCAGCATTTT
TRBD1	TRBJ2-7	.	TRBV7-6	CASSVDRGSNEQYF	TGTGCCAGCAGCGTTGACAGGGGCAGTAACGAGCAGTACTTC
TRBD1	TRBJ2-5	once	TRBV27	CASSFGRGRETQYF	TGTGCCAGCAGTTTCGGCAGGGGGCGTGAGACCCAGTACTTC
.	TRBJ2-5	.	TRBV4-3	CASSQKRAGIGETQYF	TGCGCCAGCAGCCAAAAGAGAGCAGGGATAGGGGAGACCCAGTACTTC
TRBD1	TRBJ1-5	.	TRBV6-5	CASRTGNQPQHF	TGTGCCAGCAGGACAGGGAATCAGCCCCAGCATTTT
.	TRBJ1-3	.	TRBV6-1	CASSEIRGNTIYF	TGTGCCAGCAGTGAAATTCGTGGAAACACCATATATTTT
TRBD1	TRBJ2-3	.	TRBV13	CASSLGTGGLPDTQYF	TGTGCCAGCAGCTTAGGGACAGGGGGCCTGCCAGATACGCAGTATTTT
TRBD1	TRBJ1-2	few	TRBV5-8	CASSPSGGQGVRYGYTF	TGTGCCAGCAGCCCCTCGGGAGGACAGGGCGTTAGATATGGCTACACCTTC
.	TRBJ1-5	.	TRBV27	CASSLSGGSNQPQHF	TGTGCCAGCAGTTTATCGGGGGGAAGCAATCAGCCCCAGCATTTT
.	TRBJ2-1	.	TRBV30	CAWSVSRVDEQFF	TGTGCCTGGAGTGTATCCAGGGTCGATGAGCAGTTCTTC
.	TRBJ2-4	.	TRBV27	CASRALGGGHAKNIQYF	TGTGCCAGCAGGGCGCTAGGGGGTGGTCATGCCAAAAACATTCAGTACTTC
TRBD1	TRBJ2-1	.	TRBV6-6	CASSYSEDRGKGWFF	TGTGCCAGCAGTTACTCAGAGGACAGGGGGAAAGGATGGTTCTTC
.	TRBJ2-3	once	TRBV10-3	CAISESVGTRLSTDTQYF	TGTGCCATCAGTGAGTCGGTGGGGACTCGACTTAGCACAGATACGCAGTATTTT
TRBD1	TRBJ1-1	.	TRBV7-9	CASSLPGTGGGTEAFF	TGTGCCAGCAGCTTACCTGGGACAGGGGGCGGCACTGAAGCTTTCTTT
.	TRBJ1-1	few	TRBV7-9	CASSVDKSGEAFF	TGTGCCAGCAGCGTTGACAAGAGTGGTGAAGCTTTCTTT
.	TRBJ2-7	.	TRBV13	CASSLSGSYEQYF	TGTGCCAGCAGCTTATCTGGCAGCTACGAGCAGTACTTC
.	TRBJ1-1	.	TRBV4-3	CASSPTRFSNTEAFF	TGCGCCAGCAGCCCTACGAGGTTTTCGAACACTGAAGCTTTCTTT
TRBD1	TRBJ2-5	.	TRBV7-2	CASSSTGWETQYF	TGTGCCAGCAGCTCGACAGGGTGGGAGACCCAGTACTTC
TRBD2	TRBJ2-3	.	TRBV2	CASIARGVSSTDTQYF	TGTGCCAGCATCGCTCGGGGGGTTTCTAGCACAGATACGCAGTATTTT